This TCR beta chain comes out of a study of cytomegalovirus exposure and HLA in healthy donors. Overall study: The 100 to 150 validation repertoires, a later analysis reported, used the same platform as the 666 repertoires from the first cohort.

As to this clone: The antigen remains undetermined.

Study-wide results and limits: Most observed TCR sequences were rare, whereas some public TCRs were detected in many donors.

The method was immunoSEQ multiplex PCR; TCRdb's version includes in-frame clones alone and lacks a portion of them. The sample records about 360,000 clones, 86% being singletons. The V end lost 4 bases, the J end lost 2 bases, and 12 bases lay between the germline ends. This CDR3 has 14 amino acids. The germline V gene has CDR1 SGHRS and CDR2 YFSETQ. Specimen: PBMCs. The chain uses TRBV5-1 and TRBJ2-5; D is unclear. This receptor was obtained from a woman aged 18-30 years in good health and CMV-seronegative. Here the CDR3 reads CASSTGKAQETQYF. Here the CDR3 DNA reads TGCGCCAGCAGCACGGGTAAGGCGCAAGAGACCCAGTACTTC.